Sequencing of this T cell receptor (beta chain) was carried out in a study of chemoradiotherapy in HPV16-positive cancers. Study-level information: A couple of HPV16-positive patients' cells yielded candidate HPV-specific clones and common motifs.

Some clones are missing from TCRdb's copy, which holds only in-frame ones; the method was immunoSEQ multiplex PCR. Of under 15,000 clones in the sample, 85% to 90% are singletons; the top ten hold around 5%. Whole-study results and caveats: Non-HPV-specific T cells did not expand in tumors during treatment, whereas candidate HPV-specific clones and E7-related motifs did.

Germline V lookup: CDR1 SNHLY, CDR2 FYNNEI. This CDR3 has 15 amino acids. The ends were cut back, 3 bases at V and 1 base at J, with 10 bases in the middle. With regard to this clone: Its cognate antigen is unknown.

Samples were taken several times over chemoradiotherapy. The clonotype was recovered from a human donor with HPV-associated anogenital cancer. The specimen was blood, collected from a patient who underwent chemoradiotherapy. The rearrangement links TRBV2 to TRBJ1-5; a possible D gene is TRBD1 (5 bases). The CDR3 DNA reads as TGTGCCAGCAGTGACTCGGGGGTAAGCAATCAGCCCCAGCATTTT. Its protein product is CASSDSGVSNQPQHF.